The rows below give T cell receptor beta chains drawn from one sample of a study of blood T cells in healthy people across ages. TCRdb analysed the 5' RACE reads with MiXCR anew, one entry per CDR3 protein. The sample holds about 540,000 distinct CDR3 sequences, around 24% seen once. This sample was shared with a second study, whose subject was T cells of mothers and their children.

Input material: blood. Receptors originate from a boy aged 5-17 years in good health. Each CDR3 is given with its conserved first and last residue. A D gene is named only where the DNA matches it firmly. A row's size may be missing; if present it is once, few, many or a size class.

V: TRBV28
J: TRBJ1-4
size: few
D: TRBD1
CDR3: CATQGVGEKLFF
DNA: TGTGCCACCCAGGGGGTTGGTGAAAAACTGTTTTTT

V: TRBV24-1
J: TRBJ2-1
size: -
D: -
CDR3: CATSETGPHNEQFF
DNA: TGTGCCACCAGTGAAACCGGGCCCCACAATGAGCAGTTCTTC

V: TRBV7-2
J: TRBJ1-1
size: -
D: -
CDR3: CASSFKGGAVEAVF
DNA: TGTGCCAGCAGCTTCAAGGGAGGGGCTGTTGAAGCTGTCTTT

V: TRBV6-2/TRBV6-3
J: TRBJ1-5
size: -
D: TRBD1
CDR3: CASSYDRVGNQPQHF
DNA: TGTGCCAGCAGTTACGACAGGGTGGGCAATCAGCCCCAGCATTTT

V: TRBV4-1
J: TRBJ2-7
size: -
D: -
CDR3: CASSAGRVNYEQYF
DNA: TGCGCCAGCAGCGCGGGACGGGTCAACTACGAGCAGTACTTC

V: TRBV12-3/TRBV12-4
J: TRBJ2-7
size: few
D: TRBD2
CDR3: CASQLAGISYEQYF
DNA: TGTGCCAGCCAACTAGCGGGCATATCCTACGAGCAGTACTTC

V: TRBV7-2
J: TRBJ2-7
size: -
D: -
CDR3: CASSSIQGGEQYF
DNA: TGTGCCAGCAGCTCGATCCAGGGGGGCGAGCAGTACTTC

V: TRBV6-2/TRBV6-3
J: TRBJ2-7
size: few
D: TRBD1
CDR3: CASSYSKGALSEQYF
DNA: TGTGCCAGCAGTTACTCGAAGGGGGCGTTATCCGAGCAGTACTTC

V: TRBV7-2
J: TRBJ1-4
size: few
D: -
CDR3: CASSLEGRPGDRKLFF
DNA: TGTGCCAGCAGCTTAGAGGGCCGGCCAGGGGACCGAAAACTGTTTTTT

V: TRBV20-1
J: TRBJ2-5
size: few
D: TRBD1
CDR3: CSARDYRGTWTQYF
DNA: TGCAGTGCTAGAGATTACAGGGGCACGTGGACCCAGTACTTC

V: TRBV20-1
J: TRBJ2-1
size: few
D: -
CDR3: CSARSEGAMNNEQFF
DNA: TGCAGTGCTAGATCGGAAGGGGCAATGAACAATGAGCAGTTCTTC

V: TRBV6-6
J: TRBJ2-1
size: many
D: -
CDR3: CASSYSPTGEDEQFF
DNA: TGTGCCAGCAGTTACTCCCCGACTGGCGAAGATGAGCAGTTCTTC

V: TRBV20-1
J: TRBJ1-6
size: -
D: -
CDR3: CSARTTVGNSPLHF
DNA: TGCAGTGCTAGGACGACAGTAGGAAATTCACCCCTCCACTTT

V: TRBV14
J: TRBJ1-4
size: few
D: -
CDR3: CASSQVLLPRGNEKLFF
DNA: TGTGCCAGCAGCCAAGTTCTCCTTCCCCGGGGTAATGAAAAACTGTTTTTT

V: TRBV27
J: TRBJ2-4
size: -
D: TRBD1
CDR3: CASSLLLGQGENIQYF
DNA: TGTGCCAGCAGTTTACTCTTAGGACAGGGTGAAAACATTCAGTACTTC

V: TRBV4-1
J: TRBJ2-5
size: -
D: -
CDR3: CASSQEYAKETQYF
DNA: TGCGCCAGCAGCCAAGAATACGCTAAAGAGACCCAGTACTTC

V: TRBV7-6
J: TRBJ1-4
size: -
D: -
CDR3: CASSTGPNEKLFF
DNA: TGTGCCAGCAGCACAGGGCCTAATGAAAAACTGTTTTTT

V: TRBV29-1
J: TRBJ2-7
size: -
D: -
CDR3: CSVEDSYEQYF
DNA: TGCAGCGTTGAGGACTCCTACGAGCAGTACTTC

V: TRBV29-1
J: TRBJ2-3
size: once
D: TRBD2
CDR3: CSVRSGLASDTQYF
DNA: TGCAGCGTAAGATCCGGACTAGCGTCAGATACGCAGTATTTT

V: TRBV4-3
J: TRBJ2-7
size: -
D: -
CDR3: CASSAGESSYEQYF
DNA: TGCGCCAGCAGCGCCGGAGAAAGCTCCTACGAGCAGTACTTC

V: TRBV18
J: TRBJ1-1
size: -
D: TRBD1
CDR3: CASSGTDDTEAFF
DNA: TGTGCCAGCTCGGGGACAGATGACACTGAAGCTTTCTTT

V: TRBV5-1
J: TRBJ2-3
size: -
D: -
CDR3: CASSFQTLLGTQYF
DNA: TGCGCCAGCAGCTTCCAGACCCTTCTGGGTACGCAGTATTTT

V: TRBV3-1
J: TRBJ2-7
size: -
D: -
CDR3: CASSQDLADSSYEQYF
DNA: TGTGCCAGCAGCCAAGATTTAGCGGACAGCTCCTACGAGCAGTACTTC

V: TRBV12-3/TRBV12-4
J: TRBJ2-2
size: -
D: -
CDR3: CASSLASLGAGELFF
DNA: TGTGCCAGCAGTTTAGCTTCCCTCGGAGCCGGGGAGCTGTTTTTT

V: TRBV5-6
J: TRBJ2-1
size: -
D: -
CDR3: CASSKGGIGEQFF
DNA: TGTGCCAGCAGTAAGGGTGGGATAGGTGAGCAGTTCTTC

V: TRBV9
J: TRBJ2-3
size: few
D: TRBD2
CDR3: CASSGGTSDLADTQYF
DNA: TGTGCCAGCAGCGGAGGGACTAGCGATTTAGCAGATACGCAGTATTTT

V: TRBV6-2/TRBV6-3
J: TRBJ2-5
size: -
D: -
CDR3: CASSYVGVQETQYF
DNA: TGTGCCAGCAGTTACGTGGGTGTCCAAGAGACCCAGTACTTC

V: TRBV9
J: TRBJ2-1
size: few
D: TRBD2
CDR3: CASSVDRGTTLYNEQFF
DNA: TGTGCCAGCAGCGTAGACCGCGGGACTACCCTCTACAATGAGCAGTTCTTC

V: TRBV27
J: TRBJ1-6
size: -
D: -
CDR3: CASRPQGPNPPLHF
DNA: TGTGCCAGCAGACCACAGGGCCCTAATCCACCCCTCCACTTT

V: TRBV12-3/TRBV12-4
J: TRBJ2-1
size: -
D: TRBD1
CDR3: CASRRRQGRYNEQFF
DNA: TGTGCCAGCAGACGAAGACAGGGGAGGTACAATGAGCAGTTCTTC

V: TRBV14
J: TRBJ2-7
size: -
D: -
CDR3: CASSQKRSYEQYF
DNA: TGTGCCAGCAGCCAGAAACGTTCCTACGAGCAGTACTTC

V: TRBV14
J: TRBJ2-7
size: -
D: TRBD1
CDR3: CASSPGGHEQYF
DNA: TGTGCCAGCAGCCCAGGGGGCCACGAGCAGTACTTC

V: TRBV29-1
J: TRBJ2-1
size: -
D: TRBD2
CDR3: CSVASREDEQFF
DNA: TGCAGCGTTGCTTCGCGGGAGGATGAGCAGTTCTTC

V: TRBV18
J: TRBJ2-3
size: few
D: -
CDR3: CASSRQGQLSTDTQYF
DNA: TGTGCCAGCTCGCGACAAGGACAGCTTTCGACAGATACGCAGTATTTT

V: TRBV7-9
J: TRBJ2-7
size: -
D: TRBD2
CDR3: CASSTGTSGGLGHEQYF
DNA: TGTGCCAGCAGCACTGGGACTAGCGGGGGCCTTGGCCACGAGCAGTACTTC

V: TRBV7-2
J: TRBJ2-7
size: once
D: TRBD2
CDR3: CASSRSTSGVNEQYF
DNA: TGTGCCAGCAGCCGGTCGACTAGCGGGGTTAACGAGCAGTACTTC

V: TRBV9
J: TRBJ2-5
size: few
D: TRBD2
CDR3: CASSSGPSGSGETQYF
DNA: TGTGCCAGCAGCAGTGGGCCTAGCGGGAGTGGCGAGACCCAGTACTTC

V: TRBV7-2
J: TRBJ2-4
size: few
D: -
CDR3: CASSLPYGGENIQYF
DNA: TGTGCCAGCAGCTTGCCTTATGGGGGAGAAAACATTCAGTACTTC

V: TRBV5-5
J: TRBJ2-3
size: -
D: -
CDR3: CASSLGDSVEGDTQYF
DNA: TGTGCCAGCAGCTTGGGCGACAGCGTTGAAGGAGATACGCAGTATTTT

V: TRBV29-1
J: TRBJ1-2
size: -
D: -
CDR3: CSVVGTYGYTF
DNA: TGCAGCGTTGTGGGGACCTATGGCTACACCTTC

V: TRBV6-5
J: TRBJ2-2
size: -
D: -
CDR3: CASGPGWNRLFF
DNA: TGTGCCAGCGGTCCTGGTTGGAATAGGCTGTTTTTT

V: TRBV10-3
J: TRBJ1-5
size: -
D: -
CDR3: CASRPPQGGQPQHF
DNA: TGTGCCTCAAGGCCCCCTCAGGGAGGTCAGCCCCAGCATTTT

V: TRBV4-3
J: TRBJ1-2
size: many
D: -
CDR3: CASSQGEVGRSMANYGYTF
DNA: TGCGCCAGCAGCCAAGGGGAGGTGGGGCGGTCGATGGCTAACTATGGCTACACCTTC

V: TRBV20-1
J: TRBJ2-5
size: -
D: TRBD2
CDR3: CSARDFASGILRETQYF
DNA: TGCAGTGCTAGAGATTTCGCTAGCGGGATTTTGCGGGAGACCCAGTACTTC

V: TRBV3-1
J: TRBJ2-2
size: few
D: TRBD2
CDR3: CASSLRGLPTPGELFF
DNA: TGTGCCAGCAGCCTTCGGGGACTACCCACACCCGGAGAGCTGTTTTTT

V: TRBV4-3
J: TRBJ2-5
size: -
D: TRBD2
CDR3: CASSQDIAGEPETQYF
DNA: TGCGCCAGCAGCCAAGATATAGCGGGAGAACCAGAGACCCAGTACTTC

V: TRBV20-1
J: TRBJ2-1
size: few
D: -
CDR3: CSYLRGWGNEQFF
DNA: TGCAGTTACCTACGAGGGTGGGGGAATGAGCAGTTCTTC

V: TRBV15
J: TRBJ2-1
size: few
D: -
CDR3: CATSRGGAYRDDEQFF
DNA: TGTGCCACCAGCAGAGGGGGGGCTTATAGGGACGATGAGCAGTTCTTC

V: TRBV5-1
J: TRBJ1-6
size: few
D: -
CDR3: CASSLRTRSSYNSPLHF
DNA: TGCGCCAGCAGCCTGAGGACCCGGAGCTCCTATAATTCACCCCTCCACTTT

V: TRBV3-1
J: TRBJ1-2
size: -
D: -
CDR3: CASSQDVAATNYGYTF
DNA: TGTGCCAGCAGCCAAGATGTGGCAGCTACTAACTATGGCTACACCTTC

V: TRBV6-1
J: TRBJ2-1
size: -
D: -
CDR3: CASSEWGEQFF
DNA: TGTGCCAGCAGTGAATGGGGTGAGCAGTTCTTC

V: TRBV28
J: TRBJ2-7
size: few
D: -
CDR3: CASSFKGYEQYF
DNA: TGTGCCAGCAGTTTCAAGGGCTACGAGCAGTACTTC

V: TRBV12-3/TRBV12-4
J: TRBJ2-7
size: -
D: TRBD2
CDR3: CASSPTSGGAHEQYF
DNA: TGTGCCAGCAGTCCTACTAGCGGGGGGGCCCACGAGCAGTACTTC